Detailed here is one T cell receptor (beta chain). Its antigen remains unknown. The data were taken from a study of cytomegalovirus exposure and HLA in healthy donors. Regarding the study as a whole: Reports described diagnosis of cytomegalovirus status by the classifier as highly specific and sensitive. Most TCR sequences proved rare, with some public TCRs found in many donors. Later examination showed HLA-associated TCR beta chains had greater clonal expansion than equally common others.

Germline assignment: CDR1 MDHEN and CDR2 SYDVKM. CDR3 length: 13 amino acids. V lost 6 bases to trimming and J lost 4 bases, with 13 bases between them. The PCR used 60 Vbeta and 13 Jbeta primers. The method was immunoSEQ multiplex PCR; TCRdb's version includes in-frame clones alone and lacks a portion of them. The table shows about 98,000 clones, with roughly 70% occurring only once. The TCR originated in a male donor in good health and CMV-seronegative. Sequencing input: PBMCs. The V call is TRBV28, the J call TRBJ2-7; D gene ambiguous. Written as DNA, the CDR3 is TGTGCCAGCAGCCCGTCAGGTTTTTACGAGCAGTACTTC. Amino acid sequence: CASSPSGFYEQYF.